This T cell receptor beta chain was observed in a study of CD8 T cells in Susac syndrome. Germline V gene lookup returns CDR1 LGHDT and CDR2 YNNKEL (reference sequence). The V end lost 3 bases, the J end lost 5 bases, and 13 bases lay between the germline ends. The CDR3 runs to 14 residues. An input of roughly 0.5 to 1 ug of RNA was subjected to reverse transcription using random hexamers. TCRdb independently ran MiXCR on the immunoSEQ multiplex PCR reads; one entry per CDR3 protein. The sample lists 100,000 or so distinct CDR3 sequences, around 96% occurring once. Specimen: CD8+ T cells from PBMCs. The TCR sequence derives from a human donor with Susac syndrome. The rearrangement joins TRBV3-1 to TRBJ2-5; D might be TRBD2 (6 bases). The CDR3 loop reads CASSHSPGRETQYF. The CDR3 DNA follows: TGTGCCAGCAGCCATAGTCCAGGGAGGGAGACCCAGTACTTC.